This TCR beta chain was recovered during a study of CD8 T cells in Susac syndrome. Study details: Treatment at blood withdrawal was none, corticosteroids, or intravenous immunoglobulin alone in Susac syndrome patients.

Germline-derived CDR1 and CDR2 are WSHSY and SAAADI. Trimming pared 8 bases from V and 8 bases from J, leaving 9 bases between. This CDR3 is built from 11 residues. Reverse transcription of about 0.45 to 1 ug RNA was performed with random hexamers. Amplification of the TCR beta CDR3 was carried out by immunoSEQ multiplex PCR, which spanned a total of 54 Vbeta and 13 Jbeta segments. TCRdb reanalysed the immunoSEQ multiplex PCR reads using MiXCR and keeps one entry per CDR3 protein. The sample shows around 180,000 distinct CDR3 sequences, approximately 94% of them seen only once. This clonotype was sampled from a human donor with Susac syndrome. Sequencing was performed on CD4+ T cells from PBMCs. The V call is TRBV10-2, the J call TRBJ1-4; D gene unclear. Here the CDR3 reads CASSDKEKLFF. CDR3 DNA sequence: TGCGCCAGCTCAGACAAGGAAAAACTGTTTTTT.